The rows below give T cell receptor beta chains drawn from one sample of a study of OX40 agonist ivuxolimab in advanced cancers. Method: immunoSEQ multiplex PCR; TCRdb's copy keeps in-frame clones and lacks some. Of 55,000 to 75,000 clones listed, about 85% are singletons. Source: CD4+ or CD8+ T cells sorted from blood, taken in a trial of the OX40 agonist ivuxolimab. The receptors come from an adult with an advanced solid tumor such as melanoma, head and neck, liver or kidney cancer. Both conserved end residues are part of each CDR3. A D gene is named only where the DNA matches it firmly. Size is stated for part of the rows, as once, few or many counts, or as a class when the clone is expanded.

j_call clone_size v_call d_call cdr3_nt cdr3_aa
TRBJ2-6 . TRBV7-9 . TGTGCCAGCAAGATAGATAGCTCTGGGGCCAACGTCCTGACTTTC CASKIDSSGANVLTF
TRBJ2-2 . TRBV18 . TGTGCCAGCTCCCGACGGACGGCCTCGAACACCGGGGAGCTGTTTTTT CASSRRTASNTGELFF
TRBJ1-2 . TRBV4-2 TRBD1 TGTGCCAGCAGCCTGGCTGGACAGGGCTTGAGCTATGGCTACACCTTC CASSLAGQGLSYGYTF
TRBJ1-4 . TRBV7-9 . TGTGCCAGCAGCCGACTCACCGGGACGGGAGCTGAAAAACTGTTTTTT CASSRLTGTGAEKLFF
TRBJ1-4 . TRBV18 . TGTGCCAGCTCACCCACCCTCGGGTCAGGCGAAAAACTGTTTTTT CASSPTLGSGEKLFF
TRBJ2-3 few TRBV28 . TGTGCCAGCGCAGCCCCCCAAGATACGCAGTATTTT CASAAPQDTQYF
TRBJ2-3 . TRBV30 TRBD2 TGTGCCCTGGGAGGGCCGGGCACAGATACGCAGTATTTT CALGGPGTDTQYF
TRBJ2-4 . TRBV19 . TGTGCCAGTAGTATCCAGGCGGAGCTAGCCAAAAACATTCAGTACTTC CASSIQAELAKNIQYF
TRBJ2-7 . TRBV27 TRBD1 TGTGCCAGCAGTTTATCGAGACAGGGGTCGTACGAGCAGTACTTC CASSLSRQGSYEQYF
TRBJ2-7 . TRBV11-3 TRBD2 TGTGCCAGCAGCTTCGACGAGGGACTAGCGGGGATCTTCGGTGAGCAGTACTTC CASSFDEGLAGIFGEQYF
TRBJ2-5 once TRBV5-1 TRBD2 TGCGCCAGCAGCCCAGGACTAGCGGGAGGGCCGGGGCAAGAGACCCAGTACTTC CASSPGLAGGPGQETQYF
TRBJ1-5 . TRBV5-8 . TGTGCCAGCCCAGGACTGGGGAGCAATCAGCCCCAGCATTTT CASPGLGSNQPQHF
TRBJ2-5 . TRBV7-6 . TGTGCCAGCAGCGGCACCGAGGGAGTGGAGTACTTC CASSGTEGVEYF
TRBJ2-7 . TRBV5-4 TRBD1 TGTGCCAGCAGCTTGGACCCCGGGACAGGCTTCGAGCAGTACTTC CASSLDPGTGFEQYF
TRBJ1-1 . TRBV27 TRBD1 TGTGCCAGCAAGAGGAGTCGATCAGGGGGCTATGACACTGAAGCTTTCTTT CASKRSRSGGYDTEAFF
TRBJ2-7 . TRBV6-1 . TGTGCCAGCAGTGGCAGGGTGTCCTACGAGCAGTACTTC CASSGRVSYEQYF
TRBJ2-6 . TRBV9 . TGTGCCAGCAGCGTAGGGACCTTAATAGGGGCCAACGTCCTGACTTTC CASSVGTLIGANVLTF
TRBJ2-3 . TRBV5-1 TRBD2 TGCGCCAGCAGCTTGGGGACTAGCGGGGGAGATACGCAGTATTTT CASSLGTSGGDTQYF
TRBJ2-1 . TRBV5-1 TRBD1 TGCGCCAGCAGCCAACCGTACAGGGGGAGGAATGGGAGTGAGCAGTTCTTC CASSQPYRGRNGSEQFF
TRBJ1-2 . TRBV27 . TGTGCCAGCAGTTTCCCGGGACCGCTTAAGGGCTACACCTTC CASSFPGPLKGYTF
TRBJ2-2 . TRBV10-2 TRBD1 TGCGCCAGCAAGCCGGGACAGGGGGACGGGGAGCTGTTTTTT CASKPGQGDGELFF
TRBJ2-1 . TRBV7-8 . TGTGCCAGCAGCTTAGCAGCGAAGGATGAGCAGTTCTTC CASSLAAKDEQFF
TRBJ2-7 few TRBV13 TRBD2 TGTGCCAGCAGCTCACTAGCGGGGCAATACGAGCAGTACTTC CASSSLAGQYEQYF
TRBJ1-1 . TRBV7-9 . TGTGCCAGCAGCTTTCAGGGTCCCACTGAAGCTTTCTTT CASSFQGPTEAFF
TRBJ2-3 . TRBV25-1 TRBD2 TGTGCCAGCACCCCACTAGCGGGGACGACAGATACGCAGTATTTT CASTPLAGTTDTQYF
TRBJ2-1 . TRBV30 . TGTGCCTGGAGTGGCAAAGGCCGGAATGAGCAGTTCTTC CAWSGKGRNEQFF
TRBJ1-4 . TRBV27 . TGTGCCAGCAGTTTAGGGTATCGAAATGAAAAACTGTTTTTT CASSLGYRNEKLFF
TRBJ2-2 . TRBV5-1 . TGCGCCAGCAGCTTGTCGGGGGCCGCAGCAGTCCGGGAGCTGTTTTTT CASSLSGAAAVRELFF
TRBJ1-3 . TRBV7-2 TRBD1 TGTGCCAGCAGTTCTCAGGGGGGGATTGGAAACACCATATATTTT CASSSQGGIGNTIYF
TRBJ2-5 . TRBV7-9 . TGTGCCAGCAGCTTCGGGACAGCGGGAGTAGAGACCCAGTACTTC CASSFGTAGVETQYF
TRBJ1-1 . TRBV29-1 . TGCAGCGTACGGGCGGAAAACACTGAAGCTTTCTTT CSVRAENTEAFF
TRBJ2-7 . TRBV6-5 TRBD1 TGTGCCAGCAGTTGGACAGGGGGCTACGAGCAGTACTTC CASSWTGGYEQYF